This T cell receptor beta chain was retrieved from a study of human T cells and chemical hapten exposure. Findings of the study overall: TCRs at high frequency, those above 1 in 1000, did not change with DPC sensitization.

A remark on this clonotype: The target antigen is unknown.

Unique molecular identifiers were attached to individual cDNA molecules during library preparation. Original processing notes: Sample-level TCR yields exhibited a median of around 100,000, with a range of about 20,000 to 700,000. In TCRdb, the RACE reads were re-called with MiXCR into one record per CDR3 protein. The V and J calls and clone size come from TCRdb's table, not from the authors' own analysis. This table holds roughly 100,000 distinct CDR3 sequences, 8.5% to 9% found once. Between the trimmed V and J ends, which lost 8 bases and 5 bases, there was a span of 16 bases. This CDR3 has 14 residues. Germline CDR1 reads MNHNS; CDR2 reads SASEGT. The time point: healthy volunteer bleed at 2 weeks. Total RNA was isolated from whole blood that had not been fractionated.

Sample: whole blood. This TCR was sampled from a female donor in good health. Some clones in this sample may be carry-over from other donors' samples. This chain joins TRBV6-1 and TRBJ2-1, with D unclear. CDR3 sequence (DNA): TGTGCCAGCTCTATAGGAAGCATTAACAATGAGCAGTTCTTC. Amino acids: CASSIGSINNEQFF.